The clone carrying this T cell receptor (beta chain) was picked up many times. The sample originates from a study of naive and memory T cell subsets. Trimming at V came to 1 base and at J to 8 bases, leaving 4 bases not matched to a gene. The CDR3 sequence is 15 residues long. The germline gives CDR1 MGHRA, CDR2 YSYEKL. CD8 T cells were positively selected from what remained after CD4 positive selection. Both TRBC1 and TRBC2 were covered by a beta constant-region primer of two equimolar oligonucleotides. Ligated cDNA was amplified by four rounds of PCR with nested alpha and beta constant-region primers and SP2. Using its own MiXCR run on the UMI-ligation and nested PCR reads, TCRdb lists one record per CDR3 protein. The repertoire consists of tens of thousands of distinct CDR3 sequences, with roughly 9.1% occurring once and the leading ten covering about 20%.

The sequence came from a human donor in good health. The sequencing sample was made of central memory CD8+ T cells from blood. The chain recombines TRBV4-1 with TRBJ2-1, with 11 bases that match TRBD1. This CDR3 reads CASSQARTGGDEQFF. CDR3 bases: TGCGCCAGCAGCCAAGCAAGGACAGGGGGCGATGAGCAGTTCTTC.